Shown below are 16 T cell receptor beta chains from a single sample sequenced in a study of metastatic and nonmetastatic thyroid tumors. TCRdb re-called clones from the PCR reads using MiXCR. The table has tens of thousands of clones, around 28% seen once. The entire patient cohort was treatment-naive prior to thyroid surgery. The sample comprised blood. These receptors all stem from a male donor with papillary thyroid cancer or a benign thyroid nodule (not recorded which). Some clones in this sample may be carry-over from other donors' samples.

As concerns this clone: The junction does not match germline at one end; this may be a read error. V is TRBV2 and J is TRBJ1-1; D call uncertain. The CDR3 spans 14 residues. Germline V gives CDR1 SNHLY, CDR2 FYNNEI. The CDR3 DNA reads TGTGCCAGCAGTGTGACGGACTGGAGGGTTGAATCTTTCTTT. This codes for CASSVTDWRVESFF. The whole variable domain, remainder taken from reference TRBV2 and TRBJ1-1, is EPEVTQTPSHQVTQMGQEVILRCVPISNHLYFYWYRQILGQKVEFLVSFYNNEISEKSEIFDDQFSVERPDGSNFTLKIRSTKLEDSAMYFCASSVTDWRVESFFGQGTRLTVV.

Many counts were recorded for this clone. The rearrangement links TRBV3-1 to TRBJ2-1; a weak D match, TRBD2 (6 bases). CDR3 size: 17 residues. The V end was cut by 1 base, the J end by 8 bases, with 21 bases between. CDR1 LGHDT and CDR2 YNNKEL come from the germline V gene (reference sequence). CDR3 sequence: CASSQADGREYHHEQFF. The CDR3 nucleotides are TGTGCCAGCAGCCAAGCCGACGGTCGGGAGTATCACCATGAGCAGTTCTTC.

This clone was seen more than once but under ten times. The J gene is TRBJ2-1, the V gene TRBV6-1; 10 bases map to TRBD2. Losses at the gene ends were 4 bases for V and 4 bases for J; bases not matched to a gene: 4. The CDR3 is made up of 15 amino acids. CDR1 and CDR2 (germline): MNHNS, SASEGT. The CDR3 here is CASSAPSGGYNEQFF. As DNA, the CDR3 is TGTGCCAGCAGTGCCCCTAGCGGGGGATACAATGAGCAGTTCTTC.

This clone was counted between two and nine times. CDR3 amino acids: CASSSGREAYEQYF. CDR3 nucleotides: TGTGCCAGCAGTTCCGGCAGGGAGGCCTACGAGCAGTACTTC. The chain has TRBV28 and TRBJ2-7, with D perhaps TRBD2 (6 bases). V dropped 4 bases and J dropped 2 bases, with 12 bases sitting between them. Germline V gives CDR1 MDHEN, CDR2 SYDVKM. The CDR3 covers 14 residues.

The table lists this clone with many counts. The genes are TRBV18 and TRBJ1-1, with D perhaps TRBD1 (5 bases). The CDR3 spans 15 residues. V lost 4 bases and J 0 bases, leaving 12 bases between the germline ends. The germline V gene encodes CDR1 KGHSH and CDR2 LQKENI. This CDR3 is CASSLSGTVNTEAFF. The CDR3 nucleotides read TGTGCCAGCTCACTCTCCGGGACGGTGAACACTGAAGCTTTCTTT.

This chain's CDR3 is CASSLETEGTYNEQFF. CDR3 DNA: TGTGCCAGCAGCTTAGAGACAGAGGGTACCTACAATGAGCAGTTCTTC. The rearrangement links TRBV11-2 to TRBJ2-1; D possibly uses TRBD1 or TRBD2 (5 bases each). Germline V gene lookup returns CDR1 SGHAT and CDR2 FQNNGV. This CDR3 spans 16 amino acids. V gave up 0 bases and J gave up 2 bases, with 11 bases separating them.

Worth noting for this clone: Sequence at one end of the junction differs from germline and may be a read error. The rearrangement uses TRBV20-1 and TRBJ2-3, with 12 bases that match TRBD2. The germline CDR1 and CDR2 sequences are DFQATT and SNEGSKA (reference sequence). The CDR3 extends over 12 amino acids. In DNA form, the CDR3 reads TGCAGAGCTAGCGGGAGGGCAGATACGCAGTATTTT. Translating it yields CRASGRADTQYF.

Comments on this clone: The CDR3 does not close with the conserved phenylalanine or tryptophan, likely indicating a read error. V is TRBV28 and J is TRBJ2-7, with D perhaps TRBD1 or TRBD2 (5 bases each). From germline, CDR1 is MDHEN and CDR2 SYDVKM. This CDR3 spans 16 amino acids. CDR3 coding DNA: TGTGCCAGCAGTTACCGCCGGGACCCCCTCTCCAACGAGCAGTACTGC. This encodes CASSYRRDPLSNEQYC.

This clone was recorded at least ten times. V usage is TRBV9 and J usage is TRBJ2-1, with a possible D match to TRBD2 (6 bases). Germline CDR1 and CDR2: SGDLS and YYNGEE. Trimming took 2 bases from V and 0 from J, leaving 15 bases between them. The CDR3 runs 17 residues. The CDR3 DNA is TGTGCCAGCAGCGTGGGACTTAGCGTGAGCTCCTACAATGAGCAGTTCTTC. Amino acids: CASSVGLSVSSYNEQFF.

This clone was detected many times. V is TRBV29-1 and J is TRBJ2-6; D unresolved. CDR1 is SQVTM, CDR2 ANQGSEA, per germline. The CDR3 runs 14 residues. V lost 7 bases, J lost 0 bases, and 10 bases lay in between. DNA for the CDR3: TGCAGCGCCCGACTCCTCTCTGGGGCCAACGTCCTGACTTTC. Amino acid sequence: CSARLLSGANVLTF. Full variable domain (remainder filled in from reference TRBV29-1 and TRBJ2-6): SAVISQKPSRDICQRGTSLTIQCQVDSQVTMMFWYRQQPGQSLTLIATANQGSEATYESGFVIDKFPISRPNLTFSTLTVSNMSPEDSSIYLCSARLLSGANVLTFGAGSRLTVL.

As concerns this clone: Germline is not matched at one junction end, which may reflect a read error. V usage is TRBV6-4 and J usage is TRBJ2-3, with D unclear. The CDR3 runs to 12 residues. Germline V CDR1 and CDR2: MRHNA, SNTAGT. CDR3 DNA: TGTGCCTGTTCCGAATACACAGATCCGCAGTATTTT. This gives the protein CACSEYTDPQYF.

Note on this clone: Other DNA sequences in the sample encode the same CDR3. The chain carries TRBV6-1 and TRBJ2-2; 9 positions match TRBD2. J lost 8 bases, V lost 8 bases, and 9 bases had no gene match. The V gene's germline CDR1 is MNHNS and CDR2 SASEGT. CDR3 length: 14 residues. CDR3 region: CASGTSGRTGELFF. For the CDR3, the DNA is TGTGCCAGCGGGACCAGCGGGAGGACTGGGGAGCTGTTTTTT.

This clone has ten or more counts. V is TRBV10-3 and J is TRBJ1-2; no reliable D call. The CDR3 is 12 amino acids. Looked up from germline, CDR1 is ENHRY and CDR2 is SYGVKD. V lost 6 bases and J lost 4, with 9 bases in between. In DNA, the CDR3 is TGTGCCATCAGAGCTCCCGGCTATGGCTACACCTTC. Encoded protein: CAIRAPGYGYTF.

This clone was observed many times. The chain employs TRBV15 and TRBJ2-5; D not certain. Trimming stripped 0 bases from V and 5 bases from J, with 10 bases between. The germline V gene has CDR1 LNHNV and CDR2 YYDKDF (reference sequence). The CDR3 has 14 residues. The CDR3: CATSRDSGWETQYF. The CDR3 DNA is TGTGCCACCAGCAGAGATTCCGGGTGGGAGACCCAGTACTTC.

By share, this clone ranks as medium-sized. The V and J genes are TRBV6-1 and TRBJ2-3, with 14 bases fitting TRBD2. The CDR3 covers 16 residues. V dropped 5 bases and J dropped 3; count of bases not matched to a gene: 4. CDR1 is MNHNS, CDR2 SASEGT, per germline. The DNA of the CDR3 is TGTGCCAGCAGTACCGGGACTAGCGGGAGAACAGATACGCAGTATTTT. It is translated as CASSTGTSGRTDTQYF.

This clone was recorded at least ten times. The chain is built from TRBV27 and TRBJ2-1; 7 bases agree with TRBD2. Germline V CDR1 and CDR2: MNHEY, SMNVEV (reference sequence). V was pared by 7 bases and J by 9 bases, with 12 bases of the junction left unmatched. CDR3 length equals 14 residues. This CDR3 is CASKEGAGLGEQFF. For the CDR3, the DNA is TGTGCCAGCAAGGAGGGAGCGGGGTTAGGTGAGCAGTTCTTC.